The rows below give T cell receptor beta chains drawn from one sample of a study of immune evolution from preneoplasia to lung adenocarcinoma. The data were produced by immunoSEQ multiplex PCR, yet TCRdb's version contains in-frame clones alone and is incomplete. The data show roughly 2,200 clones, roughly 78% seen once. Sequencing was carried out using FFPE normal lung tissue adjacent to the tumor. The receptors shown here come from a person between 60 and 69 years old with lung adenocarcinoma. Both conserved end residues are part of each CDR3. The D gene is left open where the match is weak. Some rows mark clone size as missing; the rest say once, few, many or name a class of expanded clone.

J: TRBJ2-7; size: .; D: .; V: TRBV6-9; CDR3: CASLAVVGYEQYF; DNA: TGTGCCAGCTTGGCTGTAGTGGGGTACGAGCAGTACTTC
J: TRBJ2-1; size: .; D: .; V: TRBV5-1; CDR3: CASSPGGSLSSYNEQFF; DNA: TGCGCCAGCAGCCCAGGAGGGTCCTTGAGCTCCTACAATGAGCAGTTCTTC
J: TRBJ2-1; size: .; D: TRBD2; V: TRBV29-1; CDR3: CSVSRTSGSYNEQFF; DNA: TGCAGCGTTTCTCGGACTAGCGGCTCCTACAATGAGCAGTTCTTC
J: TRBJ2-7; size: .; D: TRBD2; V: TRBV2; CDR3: CASRRTSGAYEQYF; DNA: TGTGCCAGCAGGAGGACTAGCGGGGCCTACGAGCAGTACTTC
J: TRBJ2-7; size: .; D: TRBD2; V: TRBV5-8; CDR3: CASSRKAGVEQYF; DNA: TGTGCCAGCAGCCGAAAAGCGGGGGTGGAGCAGTACTTC
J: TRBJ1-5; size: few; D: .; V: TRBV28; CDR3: CASSNPGETSNQPQHF; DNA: TGTGCCAGCAGTAACCCAGGGGAGACCAGCAATCAGCCCCAGCATTTT
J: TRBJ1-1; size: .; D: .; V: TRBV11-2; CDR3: CASSLTQNTEAFF; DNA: TGTGCCAGCAGCCTGACCCAGAACACTGAAGCTTTCTTT
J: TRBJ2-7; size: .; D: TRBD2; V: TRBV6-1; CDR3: CASPPTAGFYEQYF; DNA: TGTGCCAGCCCGCCTACAGCGGGATTCTACGAGCAGTACTTC
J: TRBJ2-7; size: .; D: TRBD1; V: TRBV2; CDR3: CAKRTGSRGEQYF; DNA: TGTGCCAAACGGACAGGGAGTAGGGGCGAGCAGTACTTC
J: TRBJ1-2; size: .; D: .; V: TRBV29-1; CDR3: CSVGAGDGYTF; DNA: TGCAGCGTTGGGGCAGGGGATGGCTACACCTTC